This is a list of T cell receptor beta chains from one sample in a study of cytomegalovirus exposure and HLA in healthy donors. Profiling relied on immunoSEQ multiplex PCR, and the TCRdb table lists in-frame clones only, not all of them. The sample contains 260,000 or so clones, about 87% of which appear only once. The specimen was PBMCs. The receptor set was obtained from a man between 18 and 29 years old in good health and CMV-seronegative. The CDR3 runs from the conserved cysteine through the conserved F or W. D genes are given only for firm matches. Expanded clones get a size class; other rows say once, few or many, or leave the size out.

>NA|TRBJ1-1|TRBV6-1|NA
TGTGCCAGCAGGCCATGGTCTAAAATGAACACTGAAGCTTTCTTT
CASRPWSKMNTEAFF
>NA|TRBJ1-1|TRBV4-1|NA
TGCGCCAGCAGCCAAGAAGGGGCCTACACTGAAGCTTTCTTT
CASSQEGAYTEAFF
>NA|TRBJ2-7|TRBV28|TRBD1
TGTGCCAGCAGTTTGCGGGACAGGGGAAACGAGCAGTACTTC
CASSLRDRGNEQYF
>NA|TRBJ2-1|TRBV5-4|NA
TGTGCCAGCAGCTTGGAACGCGGGGATGAGCAGTTCTTC
CASSLERGDEQFF
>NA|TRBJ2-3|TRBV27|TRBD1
TGTGCCAGCAGTCTGCCAGACAGGGGGCAGGCAGATACGCAGTATTTT
CASSLPDRGQADTQYF
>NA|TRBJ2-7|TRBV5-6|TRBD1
TGTGCCAGCAGCGACAGGACAGGGCCCTCCTACGAGCAGTACTTC
CASSDRTGPSYEQYF
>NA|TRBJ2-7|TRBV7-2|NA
TGTGCCAGCAGCCCGGACAGCACCTCCTACGAGCAGTACTTC
CASSPDSTSYEQYF
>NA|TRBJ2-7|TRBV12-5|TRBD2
TGTGCTAGTGCCCCGGGACTAGACTACGAGCAGTACTTC
CASAPGLDYEQYF
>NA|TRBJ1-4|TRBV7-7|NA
TGTGCCAGCAGCCCGGACAGAAATGAAAAACTGTTTTTT
CASSPDRNEKLFF
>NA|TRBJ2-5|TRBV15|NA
TGTGCCACCAGCAGTTTCTTTGTGGAGGCAGAGACCCAGTACTTC
CATSSFFVEAETQYF
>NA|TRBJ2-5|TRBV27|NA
TGTGCCAGCAGTTTACGTCCCCGGAGTGGGGAGACCCAGTACTTC
CASSLRPRSGETQYF
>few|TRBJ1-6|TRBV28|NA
TGTGCCAGCAGCAATGTCAATTCACCCCTCCACTTT
CASSNVNSPLHF
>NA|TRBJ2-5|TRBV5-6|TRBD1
TGTGCCAGCAGCCCTACTAACAGGGACAGGGGGACCCAGTACTTC
CASSPTNRDRGTQYF
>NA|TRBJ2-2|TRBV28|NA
TGTGCCAGCAGTTTATGGGCAGGATCTACCACCGGGGAGCTGTTTTTT
CASSLWAGSTTGELFF
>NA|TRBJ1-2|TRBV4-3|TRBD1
TGCGCCAGCAGCCAAGATCCGGGACAGGAAAGATATGGCTACACCTTC
CASSQDPGQERYGYTF
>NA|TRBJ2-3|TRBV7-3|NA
TGTGCCAGCAGTTCGGGAGCCACAGATACGCAGTATTTT
CASSSGATDTQYF
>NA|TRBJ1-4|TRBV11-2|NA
TGTGCCAGCACCGGAGTGGGTTTCGGGGAAAAACTGTTTTTT
CASTGVGFGEKLFF
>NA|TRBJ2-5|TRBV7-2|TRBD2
TGTGCCAGCAGCCGGGGGGGCCTGGAGACCCAGTACTTC
CASSRGGLETQYF
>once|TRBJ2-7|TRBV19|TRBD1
TGTGCCACTAAAAAGACAGGGGACTCCTACGAGCAGTACTTC
CATKKTGDSYEQYF
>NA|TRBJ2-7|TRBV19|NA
TGTGCCAGTAGCCGAACCCGACAGGAGCACGAGCAGTACTTC
CASSRTRQEHEQYF
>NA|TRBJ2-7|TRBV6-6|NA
TGTGCCAGCAACTACCCCGATAAGCAGTACTTC
CASNYPDKQYF
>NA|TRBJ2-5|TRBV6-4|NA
TGTGCCAGCAGTTCACTCCCTCGAGAGACCCAGTACTTC
CASSSLPRETQYF
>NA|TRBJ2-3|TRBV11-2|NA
TGTGCCAGCAGCTTAGGACTGGGCACAGATACGCAGTATTTT
CASSLGLGTDTQYF
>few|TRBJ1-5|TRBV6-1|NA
TGTGCCAGCAGTGTTCCTAGTCAGCCCCAGCATTTT
CASSVPSQPQHF
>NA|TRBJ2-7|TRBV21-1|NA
TGTGCCAGCACCACTAGCGGGAGACCCCCTAGACACGAGCAGTACTTC
CASTTSGRPPRHEQYF
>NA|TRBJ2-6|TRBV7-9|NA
TGTGCCAGCAGCCCGCAAAGACAGGCTGGTTCTGGGGCCAACGTCCTGACTTTC
CASSPQRQAGSGANVLTF
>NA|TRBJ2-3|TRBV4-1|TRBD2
TGCGCCAGCAGCCAAGATCTGACTAGCGGGGGGTCTCGACGCACAGATACGCAGTATTTT
CASSQDLTSGGSRRTDTQYF
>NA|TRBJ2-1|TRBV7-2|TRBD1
TGTGCCAGCAGCTTATCCGGGACAGATAACAATGAGCAGTTCTTC
CASSLSGTDNNEQFF
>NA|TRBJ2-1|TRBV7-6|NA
TGTGCCAGCAGCTTAGACAGGGAGAATGAGCAGTTCTTC
CASSLDRENEQFF
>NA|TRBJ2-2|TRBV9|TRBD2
TGTGCCAGCAGCCTCAAAGGGACTAGCGGTAACACCGGGGAGCTGTTTTTT
CASSLKGTSGNTGELFF
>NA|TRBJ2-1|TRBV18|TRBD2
TGTGCCAGCTCACCGGGACTAGCAGAATACAATGAGCAGTTCTTC
CASSPGLAEYNEQFF
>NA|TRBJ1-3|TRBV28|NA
TGTGCCAGCAGTTTCGAGGGCAGGACCCTCTCTGGAAACACCATATATTTT
CASSFEGRTLSGNTIYF
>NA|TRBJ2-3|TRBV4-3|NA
TGCGCCAGCAGCCAAGGACTGACTAGGAGAGTCGCAGATACGCAGTATTTT
CASSQGLTRRVADTQYF
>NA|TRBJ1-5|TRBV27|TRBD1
TGTGCCAGCAGCGCGACAGGGGTTAGCAATCAGCCCCAGCATTTT
CASSATGVSNQPQHF
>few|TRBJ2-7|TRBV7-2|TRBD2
TGTGCCAGCAGGACGTCGGGACTAGCAAGCTACGAGCAGTACTTC
CASRTSGLASYEQYF
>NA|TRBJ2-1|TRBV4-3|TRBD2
TGCGCCAGCAGCCAATGGCTAGCGGGAGGGCCAGATGAGCAGTTCTTC
CASSQWLAGGPDEQFF
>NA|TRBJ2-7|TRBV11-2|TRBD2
TGTGCCAGCAGCCCGGGACTAGCGGGGGTCCAAAAACCCACCTTC
CASSPGLAGVQKPTF
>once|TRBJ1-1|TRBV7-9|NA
TGTGCCAGCAGCCCCGTCTACCAGGCCGCGAACACTGAAGCTTTCTTT
CASSPVYQAANTEAFF
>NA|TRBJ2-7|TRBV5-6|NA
TGTGCCAGCAGCGCGGCCAACGAGCAGTACTTC
CASSAANEQYF
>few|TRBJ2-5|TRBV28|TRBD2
TGTGCCAGCGCGGGAGGGGTCCCCCAAGAGACCCAGTACTTC
CASAGGVPQETQYF
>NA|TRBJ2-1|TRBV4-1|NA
TGCGCCAGCAGCCAAGTAAGCGGCGAGCAGTTCTTC
CASSQVSGEQFF
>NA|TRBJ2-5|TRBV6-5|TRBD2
TGTGCCAGCAGTTCAGGGACTAGCGGGAAAGAGACCCAGTACTTC
CASSSGTSGKETQYF
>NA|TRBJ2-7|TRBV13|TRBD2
TGTGCCAGCAGCTTAGGCAGTGGGAGGGGTTACGAGCAGTACTTC
CASSLGSGRGYEQYF
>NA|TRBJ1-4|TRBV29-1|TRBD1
TGCAGCGTTAACCGACAGGGAACAGAAAAACTGTTTTTT
CSVNRQGTEKLFF
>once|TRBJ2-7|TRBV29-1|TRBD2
TGCAGCGCAGGCGGGAGGGCCTCCCACGAGCAGTACTTC
CSAGGRASHEQYF
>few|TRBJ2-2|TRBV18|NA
TGTGCCAGCTCACCAGTTACTGTGAACACCGGGGAGCTGTTTTTT
CASSPVTVNTGELFF
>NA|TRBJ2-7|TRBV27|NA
TGTGCCAGCAGCCTACAGGGCCCCTACGAGCAGTACTTC
CASSLQGPYEQYF
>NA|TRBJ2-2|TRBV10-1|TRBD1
TGCGCCAGCAGCCCTCTCCGGGACAGTTACACCGGGGAGCTGTTTTTT
CASSPLRDSYTGELFF
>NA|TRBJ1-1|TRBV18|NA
TGTGCCAGCTCACCCTCCGGGTCCGACACTGAAGCTTTCTTT
CASSPSGSDTEAFF
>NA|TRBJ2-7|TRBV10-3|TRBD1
TGTGCCATCCCTGCCGGGACAGGGAGCCACGAGCAGTACTTC
CAIPAGTGSHEQYF
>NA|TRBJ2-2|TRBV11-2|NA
TGTGCCAGCAGCTTAGTAGCGGATGGGGAGCTGTTTTTT
CASSLVADGELFF